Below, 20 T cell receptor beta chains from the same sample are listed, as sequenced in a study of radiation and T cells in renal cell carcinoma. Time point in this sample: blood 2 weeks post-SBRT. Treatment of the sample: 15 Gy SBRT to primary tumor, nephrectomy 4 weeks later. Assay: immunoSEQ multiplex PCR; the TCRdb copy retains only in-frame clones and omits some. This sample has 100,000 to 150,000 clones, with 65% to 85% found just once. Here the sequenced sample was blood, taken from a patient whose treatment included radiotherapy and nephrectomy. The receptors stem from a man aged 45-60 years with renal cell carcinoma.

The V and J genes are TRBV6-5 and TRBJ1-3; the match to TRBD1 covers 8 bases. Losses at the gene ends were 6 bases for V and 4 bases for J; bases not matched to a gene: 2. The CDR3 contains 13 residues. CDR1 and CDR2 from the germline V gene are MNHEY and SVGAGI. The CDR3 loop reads CASRRDRGNTIYF. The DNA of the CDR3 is TGTGCCAGCAGGAGGGACAGGGGAAACACCATATATTTT.

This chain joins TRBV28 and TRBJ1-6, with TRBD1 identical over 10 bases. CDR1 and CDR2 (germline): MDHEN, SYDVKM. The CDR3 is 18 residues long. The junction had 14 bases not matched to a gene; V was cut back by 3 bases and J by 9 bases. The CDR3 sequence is CASSFRQGANGLSSPLHF. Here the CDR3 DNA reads TGTGCCAGCAGTTTCAGACAGGGGGCAAATGGGCTAAGTTCACCCCTCCACTTT.

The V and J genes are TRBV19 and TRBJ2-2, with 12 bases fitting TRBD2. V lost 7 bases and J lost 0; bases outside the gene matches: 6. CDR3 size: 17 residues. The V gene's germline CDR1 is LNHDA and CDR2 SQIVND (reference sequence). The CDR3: CASTRLAGETNTGELFF. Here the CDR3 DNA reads TGTGCCAGTACTCGACTAGCGGGGGAGACGAACACCGGGGAGCTGTTTTTT.

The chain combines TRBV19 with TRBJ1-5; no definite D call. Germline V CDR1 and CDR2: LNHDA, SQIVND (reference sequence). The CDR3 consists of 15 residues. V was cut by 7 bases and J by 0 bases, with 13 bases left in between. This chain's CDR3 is CASTYLGYSNQPQHF. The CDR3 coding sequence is TGTGCCAGTACCTATCTGGGATATAGCAATCAGCCCCAGCATTTT.

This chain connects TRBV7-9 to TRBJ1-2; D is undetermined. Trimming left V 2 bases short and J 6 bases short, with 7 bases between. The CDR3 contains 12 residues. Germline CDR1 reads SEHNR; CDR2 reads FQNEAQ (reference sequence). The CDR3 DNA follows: TGTGCCAGCAGCTTAAATGGTGATGGCTACACCTTC. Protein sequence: CASSLNGDGYTF.

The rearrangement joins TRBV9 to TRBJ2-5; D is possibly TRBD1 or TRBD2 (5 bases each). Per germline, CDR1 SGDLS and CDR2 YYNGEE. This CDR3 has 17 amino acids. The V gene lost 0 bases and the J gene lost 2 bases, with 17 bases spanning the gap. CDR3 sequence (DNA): TGTGCCAGCAGCGTAGGCGGAGTGGGGGAGCTTCAAGAGACCCAGTACTTC. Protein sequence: CASSVGGVGELQETQYF. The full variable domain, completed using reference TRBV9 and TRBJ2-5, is DSGVTQTPKHLITATGQRVTLRCSPRSGDLSVYWYQQSLDQGLQFLIQYYNGEERAKGNILERFSAQQFPDLHSELNLSSLELGDSALYFCASSVGGVGELQETQYFGPGTRLLVL.

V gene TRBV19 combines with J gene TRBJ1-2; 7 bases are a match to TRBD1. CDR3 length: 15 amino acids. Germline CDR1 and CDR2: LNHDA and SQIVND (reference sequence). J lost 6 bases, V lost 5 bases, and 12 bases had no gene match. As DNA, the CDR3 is TGTGCCAGTAGTCCTCTCGGACAGGCCCTTGATGGCTACACCTTC. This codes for CASSPLGQALDGYTF.

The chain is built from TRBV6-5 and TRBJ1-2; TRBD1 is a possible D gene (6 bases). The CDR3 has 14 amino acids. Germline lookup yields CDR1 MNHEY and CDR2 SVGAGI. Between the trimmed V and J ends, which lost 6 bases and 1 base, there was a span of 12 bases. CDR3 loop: CASRQGFGNYGYTF. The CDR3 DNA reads TGTGCCAGCAGACAGGGTTTTGGTAACTATGGCTACACCTTC.

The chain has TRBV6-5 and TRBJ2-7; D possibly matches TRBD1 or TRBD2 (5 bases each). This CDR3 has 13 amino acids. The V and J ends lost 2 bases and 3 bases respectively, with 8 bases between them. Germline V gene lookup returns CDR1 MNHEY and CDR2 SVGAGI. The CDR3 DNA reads TGTGCCAGCAGTTACGGGACCCTCTACGAGCAGTACTTC. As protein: CASSYGTLYEQYF.

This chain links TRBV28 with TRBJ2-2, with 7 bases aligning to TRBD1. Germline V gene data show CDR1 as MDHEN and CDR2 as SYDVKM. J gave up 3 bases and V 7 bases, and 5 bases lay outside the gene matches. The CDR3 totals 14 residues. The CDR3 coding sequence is TGTGCCAGCAACCCTCAGGGGGACACCGGGGAGCTGTTTTTT. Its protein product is CASNPQGDTGELFF. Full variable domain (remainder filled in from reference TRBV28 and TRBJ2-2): DVKVTQSSRYLVKRTGEKVFLECVQDMDHENMFWYRQDPGLGLRLIYFSYDVKMKEKGDIPEGYSVSREKKERFSLILESASTNQTSMYLCASNPQGDTGELFFGEGSRLTVL.

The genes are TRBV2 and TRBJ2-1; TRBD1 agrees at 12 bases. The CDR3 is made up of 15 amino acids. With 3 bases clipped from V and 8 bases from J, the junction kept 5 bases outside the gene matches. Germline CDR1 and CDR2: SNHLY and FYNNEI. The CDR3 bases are TGTGCCAGCAGTGAGGAGTGGGACAGGGGGCATGAGCAGTTCTTC. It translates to CASSEEWDRGHEQFF.

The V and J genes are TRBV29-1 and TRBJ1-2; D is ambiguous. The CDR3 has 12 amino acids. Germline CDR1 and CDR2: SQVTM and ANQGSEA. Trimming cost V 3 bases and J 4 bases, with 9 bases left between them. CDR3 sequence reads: CSVEKVSYGYTF. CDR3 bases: TGCAGCGTTGAGAAGGTTAGCTATGGCTACACCTTC. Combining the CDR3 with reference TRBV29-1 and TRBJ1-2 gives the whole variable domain SAVISQKPSRDICQRGTSLTIQCQVDSQVTMMFWYRQQPGQSLTLIATANQGSEATYESGFVIDKFPISRPNLTFSTLTVSNMSPEDSSIYLCSVEKVSYGYTFGSGTRLTVV.

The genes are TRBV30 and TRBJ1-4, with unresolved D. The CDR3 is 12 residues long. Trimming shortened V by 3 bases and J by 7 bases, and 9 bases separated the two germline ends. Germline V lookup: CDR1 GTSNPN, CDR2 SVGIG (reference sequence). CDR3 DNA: TGTGCCTGGAGATTCGCCGGTGAAAAACTGTTTTTT. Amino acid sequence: CAWRFAGEKLFF.

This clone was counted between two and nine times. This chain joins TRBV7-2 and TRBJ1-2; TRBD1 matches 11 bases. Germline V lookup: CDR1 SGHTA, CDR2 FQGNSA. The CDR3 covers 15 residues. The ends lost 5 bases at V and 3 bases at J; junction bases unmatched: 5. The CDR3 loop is CASSLGQGDYYGYTF. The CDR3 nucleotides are TGTGCCAGCAGCCTGGGACAGGGGGACTACTATGGCTACACCTTC.

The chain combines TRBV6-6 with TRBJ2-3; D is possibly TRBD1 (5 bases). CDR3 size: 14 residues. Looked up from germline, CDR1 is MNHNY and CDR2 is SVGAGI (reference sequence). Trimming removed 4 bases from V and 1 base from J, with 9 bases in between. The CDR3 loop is CASSLRQRTDTQYF. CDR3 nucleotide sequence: TGTGCCAGCAGTTTAAGACAGCGCACAGATACGCAGTATTTT.

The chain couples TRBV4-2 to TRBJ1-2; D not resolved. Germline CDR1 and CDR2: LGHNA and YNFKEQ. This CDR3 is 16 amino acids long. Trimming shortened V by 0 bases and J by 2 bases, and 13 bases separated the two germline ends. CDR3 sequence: CASSQDYWGENYGYTF. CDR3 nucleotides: TGTGCCAGCAGCCAAGATTACTGGGGTGAGAACTATGGCTACACCTTC.

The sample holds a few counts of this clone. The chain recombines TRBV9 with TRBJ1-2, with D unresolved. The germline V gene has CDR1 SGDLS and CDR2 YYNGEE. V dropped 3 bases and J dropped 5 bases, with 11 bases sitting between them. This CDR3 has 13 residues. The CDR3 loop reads CASSGAEGYGYTF. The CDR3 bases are TGTGCCAGCAGCGGCGCGGAAGGTTATGGCTACACCTTC.

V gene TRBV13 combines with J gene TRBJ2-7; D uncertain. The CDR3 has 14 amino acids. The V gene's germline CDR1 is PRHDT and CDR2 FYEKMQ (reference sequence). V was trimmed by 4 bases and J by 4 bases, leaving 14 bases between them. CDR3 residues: CASSSTPGTYEQYF. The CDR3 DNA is TGTGCCAGCAGCTCAACACCGGGCACTTACGAGCAGTACTTC.

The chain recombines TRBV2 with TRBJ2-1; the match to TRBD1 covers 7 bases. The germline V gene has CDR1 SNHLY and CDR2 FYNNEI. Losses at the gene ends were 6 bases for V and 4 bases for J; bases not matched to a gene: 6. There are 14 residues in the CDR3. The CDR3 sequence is CASRGQIPYNEQFF. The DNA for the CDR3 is TGTGCCAGCAGGGGACAGATACCTTACAATGAGCAGTTCTTC. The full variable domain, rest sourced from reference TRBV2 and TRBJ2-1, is EPEVTQTPSHQVTQMGQEVILRCVPISNHLYFYWYRQILGQKVEFLVSFYNNEISEKSEIFDDQFSVERPDGSNFTLKIRSTKLEDSAMYFCASRGQIPYNEQFFGPGTRLTVL.

The CDR3: CASSMGGRPNTEAFF. The CDR3 nucleotides read TGTGCCAGTAGTATGGGGGGACGGCCAAACACTGAAGCTTTCTTT. The gene calls are TRBV19 and TRBJ1-1; a weak D match, TRBD1 (5 bases). Looked up from germline, CDR1 is LNHDA and CDR2 is SQIVND (reference sequence). V shed 3 bases and J shed 2 bases, with 13 bases lying between them. The CDR3 loop spans 15 amino acids.